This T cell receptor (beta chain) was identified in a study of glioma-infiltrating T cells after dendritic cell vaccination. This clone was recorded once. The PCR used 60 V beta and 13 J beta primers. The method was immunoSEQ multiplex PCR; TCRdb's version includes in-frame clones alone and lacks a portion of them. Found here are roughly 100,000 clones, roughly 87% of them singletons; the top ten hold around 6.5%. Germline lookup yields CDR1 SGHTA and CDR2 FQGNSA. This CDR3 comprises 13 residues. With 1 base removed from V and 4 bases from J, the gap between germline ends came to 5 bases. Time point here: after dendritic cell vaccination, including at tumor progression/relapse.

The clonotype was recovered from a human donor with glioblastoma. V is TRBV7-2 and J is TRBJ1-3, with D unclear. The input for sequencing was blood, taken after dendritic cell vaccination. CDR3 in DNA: TGTGCCAGCAGCTTAGACAAAGGAAACACCATATATTTT. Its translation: CASSLDKGNTIYF.